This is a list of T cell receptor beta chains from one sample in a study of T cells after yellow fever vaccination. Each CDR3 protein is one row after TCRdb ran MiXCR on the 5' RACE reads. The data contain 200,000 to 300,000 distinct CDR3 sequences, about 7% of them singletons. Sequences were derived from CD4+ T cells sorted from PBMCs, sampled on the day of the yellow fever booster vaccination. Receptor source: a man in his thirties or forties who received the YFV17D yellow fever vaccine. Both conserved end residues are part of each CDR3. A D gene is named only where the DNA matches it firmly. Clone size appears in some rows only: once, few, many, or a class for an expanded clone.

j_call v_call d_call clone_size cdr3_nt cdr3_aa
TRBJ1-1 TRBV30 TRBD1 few TGTGCCTGGAGAAAGTCCAGGGGGTACACTGAAGCTTTCTTT CAWRKSRGYTEAFF
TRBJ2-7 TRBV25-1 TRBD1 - TGTGCCAGCACCGGACAGGGCTACGAGCAGTACTTC CASTGQGYEQYF
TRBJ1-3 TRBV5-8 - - TGTGCCAGCAGCGCCCGGGGGGCAGGCTCTGGAAACACCATATATTTT CASSARGAGSGNTIYF
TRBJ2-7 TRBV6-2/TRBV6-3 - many TGTGCCAGCAGTAAAGGGACTTACTACGAGCAGTACTTC CASSKGTYYEQYF
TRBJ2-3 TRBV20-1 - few TGCAGTGCTAGTGCAAACACAGATACGCAGTATTTT CSASANTDTQYF
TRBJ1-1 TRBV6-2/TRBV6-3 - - TGTGCCAGCAGTTCTCGTGGGACTGAAGCTTTCTTT CASSSRGTEAFF
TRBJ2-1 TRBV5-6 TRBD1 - TGTGCCAGCAGCCCGACAGGGGGTCGGGATGAGCAGTTCTTC CASSPTGGRDEQFF
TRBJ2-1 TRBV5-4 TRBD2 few TGTGCCAGCAGGGACGCCTCTGGCGGGAGGACCGACAATGAGCAGTTCTTC CASRDASGGRTDNEQFF
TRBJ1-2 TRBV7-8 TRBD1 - TGTGCCAGCAGCGATAGACAGGGAGGGGTGGTCTATGGCTACACCTTC CASSDRQGGVVYGYTF
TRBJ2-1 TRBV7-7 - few TGTGCCAGCAGCACACAGGCGAACAATGAGCAGTTCTTC CASSTQANNEQFF
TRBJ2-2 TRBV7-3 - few TGTGCCAGCAGCCAGGGACGCTCGAACACCGGGGAGCTGTTTTTT CASSQGRSNTGELFF
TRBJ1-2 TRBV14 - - TGTGCCAGCAGCCAAGAACGATGGAAGGGCTACACCTTC CASSQERWKGYTF
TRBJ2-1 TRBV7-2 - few TGTGCCAGCAGCTCCGGGATCCCGAATGAGCAGTTCTTC CASSSGIPNEQFF
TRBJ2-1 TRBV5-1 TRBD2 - TGCGCCAGCAGCGAGCAAGCGGGAGTCGCGAATGAGCAGTTCTTC CASSEQAGVANEQFF
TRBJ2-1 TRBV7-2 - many TGTGCTGTAACTGGCACTCATTCTTACAATGAGCAGTTCTTC CAVTGTHSYNEQFF
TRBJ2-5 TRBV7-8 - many TGTGCCAGCAGCCCAGACAACTACCAAGAGACCCAGTACTTC CASSPDNYQETQYF
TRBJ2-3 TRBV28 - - TGTGCCAGCAGAGGACCCCAGGGGCTAGGGACGCAGTATTTT CASRGPQGLGTQYF
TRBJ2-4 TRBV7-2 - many TGTGCCAGCAGCTTAGCGCAACAGTTGTACCACTTC CASSLAQQLYHF
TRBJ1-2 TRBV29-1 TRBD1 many TGCAGCGCCCTGACAGGGGGCTATGGCTACACCTTC CSALTGGYGYTF
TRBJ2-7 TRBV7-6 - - TGTGCCAGCAGCCCAATCGTTCGGCGAACCCGTCTTACCTACGAGCAGTACTTC CASSPIVRRTRLTYEQYF
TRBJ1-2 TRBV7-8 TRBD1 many TGTGCCAGCAGCTTACTCGACAGGGGCAAGGAGGGCTACACCTTC CASSLLDRGKEGYTF
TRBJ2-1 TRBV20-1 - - TGCAGTGCTAGGAACAGCGGCCCAGCAGCCAACTCCTACAATGAGCAGTTCTTC CSARNSGPAANSYNEQFF
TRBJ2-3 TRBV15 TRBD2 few TGTGCCACCAGCATCCAAAGGACTAGCCGAAACACAGATACGCAGTATTTT CATSIQRTSRNTDTQYF
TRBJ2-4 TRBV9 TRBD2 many TGTGCCAGCAACTCGGGAGGGTCCAAAAACATTCAGTACTTC CASNSGGSKNIQYF
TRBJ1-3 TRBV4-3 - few TGCGCCAGCAGCCAAGATATGAGGCGCTCCTATGGAAACACCATATATTTT CASSQDMRRSYGNTIYF
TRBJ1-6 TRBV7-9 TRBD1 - TGTGCCAGCAGAGGACAGGGGGGTAATTCACCCCTCCACTTT CASRGQGGNSPLHF
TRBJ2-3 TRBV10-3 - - TGTGCCATCCAAGGAACTAGGGGCACAGATACGCAGTATTTT CAIQGTRGTDTQYF
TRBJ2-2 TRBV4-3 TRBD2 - TGCGCCAGCAGCCGAGCGGGAGAATCCGGGGAGCTGTTTTTT CASSRAGESGELFF
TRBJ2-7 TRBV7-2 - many TGTGCCAGCAGCTTGGGGTTGGTGCTGAACTACGAGCAGTACTTC CASSLGLVLNYEQYF
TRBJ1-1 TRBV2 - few TGTGCCAGCATCCAGGGGACCGAAGCTTTCTTT CASIQGTEAFF
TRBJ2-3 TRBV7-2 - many TGTGCCAGCAGCTTACCCTGGGGCACAGATACGCAGTATTTT CASSLPWGTDTQYF
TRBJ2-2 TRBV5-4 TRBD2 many TGTGCCAGCAGCTTGGCCCTAGCGGGAGGGCCGCGCACCGGGGAGCTGTTTTTT CASSLALAGGPRTGELFF
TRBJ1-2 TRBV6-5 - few TGTGCCAGCAGTTACGCGGGGAGCACCTATGGCTACACCTTC CASSYAGSTYGYTF
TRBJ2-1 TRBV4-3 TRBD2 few TGCGCCAGCAGCCGATATCTTACCGGACTAGCGGGAGAGGTTGAGCAGTTCTTC CASSRYLTGLAGEVEQFF
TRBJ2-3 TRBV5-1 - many TGCGCCAGCAGCTTGGATGGAGTTAGCACAGATACGCAGTATTTT CASSLDGVSTDTQYF
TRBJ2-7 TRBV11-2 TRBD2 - TGTGCCAGCAGAAGGGGACTACAATACGAGCAGTACTTC CASRRGLQYEQYF
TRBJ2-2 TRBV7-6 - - TGTGCCAGCAGCGGGGGGGGCAGCACCGGGGAGCTGTTTTTT CASSGGGSTGELFF
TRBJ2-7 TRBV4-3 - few TGCGCCAGCAGCCATTACTTGGAGGGGTCCTACGAGCAGTACTTC CASSHYLEGSYEQYF
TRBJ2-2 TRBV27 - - TGTGCCAGCAGTTTGGGGGCGACTACCGGGGAGCTGTTTTTT CASSLGATTGELFF
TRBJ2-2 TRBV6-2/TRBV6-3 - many TGTGCCAGCATTTTCCTAAACACCGGGGAGCTGTTTTTT CASIFLNTGELFF